These 14 T cell receptor beta chains share one sample of origin, sequenced in a study of CD8+CD57+ T cells in acquired aplastic anemia (dated by TCRdb to the late 2010s). This sample was sequenced with an Illumina HiSeq 2000. Genomic DNA was used as template for profiling of TCR beta VDJ combinations and CDR3 sequences. The public reads were reanalyzed by TCRdb: fastp trimming at Q25, MiXCR alignment, in-frame beta chains only. Entries that share a CDR3 protein sequence are merged under the most common genes and DNA. The sample table shows approximately 300,000 distinct CDR3 sequences, and approximately 57% are seen once. 1% to 1.5% of the sample is taken by the ten largest. Flow cytometry had shown CD8+CD57+ cell expansion in the patients selected for sequencing. Sequencing was performed on sorted CD4+, CD8+, or CD8+CD57+ T cells (not recorded which) from PBMCs. These receptors were taken from a human donor with aplastic anemia.

This clonotype was picked up many times. This chain connects TRBV9 to TRBJ1-5; perhaps TRBD1 as D (6 bases). CDR3 length equals 15 residues. Germline values: CDR1 SGDLS, CDR2 YYNGEE. The V end was cut by 0 bases, the J end by 4 bases, with 11 bases between. The CDR3 DNA sequence: TGTGCCAGCAGCGTAGGCCCGGGGACAAATCAGCCCCAGCATTTT. Its translation: CASSVGPGTNQPQHF.

There are many counts of this clonotype. The genes are TRBV18 and TRBJ2-5; 8 bases are a match to TRBD1. Germline V gene lookup returns CDR1 KGHSH and CDR2 LQKENI. CDR3 length: 16 amino acids. J gave up 4 bases and V 4 bases, and 11 bases lay outside the gene matches. The CDR3 sequence: CASSLSPGQGTETQYF. The CDR3 DNA sequence: TGTGCCAGCTCACTGTCCCCCGGACAGGGTACAGAGACCCAGTACTTC.

Ten or more counts support this clonotype. A much larger clonotype is one base distant, so this may be a read error. The chain uses TRBV19 and TRBJ2-7; D is unresolved. The CDR3 runs 13 residues. Germline V lookup: CDR1 LNHDA, CDR2 SQIVND (reference sequence). The DNA of the CDR3 is TGTGCCAGTAGTATAGATTGGCGCTACGAGCGGTACTTC. Translated, it gives CASSIDWRYERYF.

This chain uses TRBV19 with TRBJ1-3, with D hard to call. V shed 3 bases and J shed 4 bases, with 10 bases lying between them. CDR3 length: 14 residues. Germline loops: CDR1 LNHDA, CDR2 SQIVND (reference sequence). CDR3 nucleotides: TGTGCCAGTAGTATCAGTGTGGCGGGAAACACCATATATTTT. This translates into CASSISVAGNTIYF.

The rearrangement links TRBV6-6 to TRBJ2-7; possibly TRBD1 for D (5 bases). Trimming took off 2 bases at V and 5 bases at J, with 13 bases between the two ends. CDR1 MNHNY and CDR2 SVGAGI come from the germline V gene (reference sequence). This CDR3 spans 14 amino acids. CDR3 bases: TGTGCCAGCAGTTACGGTGGGCAGGGCAACGAGCAGTACTTC. Translating it yields CASSYGGQGNEQYF.

The CDR3 here is CASSFLAGDTDTQYF. The DNA for the CDR3 is TGTGCCAGCAGCTTCTTGGCGGGGGACACAGATACGCAGTATTTT. The rearrangement links TRBV7-2 to TRBJ2-3; 7 bases match TRBD2. With V trimmed by 3 bases and J by 2 bases, 5 bases remained unmatched. The CDR3 loop spans 15 amino acids. The V gene's germline CDR1 is SGHTA and CDR2 FQGNSA.

There are a few counts of this clonotype. The chain is built from TRBV29-1 and TRBJ1-1; unclear D gene. Trimming took 1 base from V and 1 from J, leaving 7 bases between them. Germline V gene sequence: CDR1 SQVTM, CDR2 ANQGSEA. There are 13 residues in the CDR3. The CDR3 reads CSVEVSGNTEAFF. The CDR3 DNA follows: TGCAGCGTTGAAGTATCCGGGAACACTGAAGCTTTCTTT.

This clonotype was recorded many times. This sequence joins TRBV12-3 or TRBV12-4 and TRBJ1-1; D is perhaps TRBD1 (5 bases). There are 12 residues in the CDR3. The germline V and J ends were trimmed by 7 bases and 9 bases, with 15 bases remaining between them. CDR3: CASTETGLKAFF. The CDR3 DNA reads as TGTGCCAGCACCGAAACGGGGCTTAAAGCTTTCTTT.

This clonotype was observed many times. The rearrangement joins TRBV9 to TRBJ1-4; D call uncertain. The germline V gene has CDR1 SGDLS and CDR2 YYNGEE. The CDR3 is 17 amino acids. V was pared by 3 bases and J by 0 bases, with 15 bases between. In DNA, the CDR3 is TGTGCCAGCAGCGCCGGACGGAACCCTGCAACTAATGAAAAACTGTTTTTT. As protein: CASSAGRNPATNEKLFF. Combining the CDR3 with reference TRBV9 and TRBJ1-4 gives the whole variable domain DSGVTQTPKHLITATGQRVTLRCSPRSGDLSVYWYQQSLDQGLQFLIQYYNGEERAKGNILERFSAQQFPDLHSELNLSSLELGDSALYFCASSAGRNPATNEKLFFGSGTQLSVL.

The J gene is TRBJ2-7, the V gene TRBV15; 7 bases agree with TRBD2. V trimming: 1 base; J trimming: 1 base; junction bases outside the gene matches: 4. This CDR3 region has 15 residues. From germline, CDR1 is LNHNV and CDR2 YYDKDF (reference sequence). CDR3 sequence (DNA): TGTGCCACCAGCAGAGGGACTAGTTCTTCCTACGAGCAGTACTTC. Encoded protein: CATSRGTSSSYEQYF.

This clonotype was detected ten times or more. The CDR3 DNA reads TGTGCCAGCAGTTGGCAGGGGGTTAATGAAGCTTTCTTT. Translated: CASSWQGVNEAFF. The chain carries TRBV5-8 and TRBJ1-1; TRBD1 matches 7 bases. The V and J ends lost 5 bases and 7 bases, in that order; junction bases with no gene match: 8. Germline CDR1 is SGHTS and CDR2 is YDEGEE. The CDR3 runs to 13 residues.

The V call is TRBV7-6, the J call TRBJ2-3; D might be TRBD1 (6 bases). This CDR3 has 15 amino acids. V dropped 5 bases and J dropped 3 bases, with 15 bases sitting between them. Germline V CDR1 and CDR2: SGHVS, FNYEAQ. CDR3 bases: TGTGCCAGCAGCCTCGACAGGATGTCGACAGATACGCAGTATTTT. It codes for CASSLDRMSTDTQYF.

This clonotype was observed a single time. The V and J genes are TRBV5-1 and TRBJ1-2; 8 bases fit TRBD1. The CDR3 covers 16 residues. Looked up from germline, CDR1 is SGHRS and CDR2 is YFSETQ. V lost 6 bases to trimming and J lost 7 bases; unmatched junction nucleotides: 17. This chain's CDR3 is CASTPDRESLLGGYTF. In DNA, the CDR3 is TGCGCCAGCACACCGGACAGGGAGTCTCTCCTGGGTGGCTACACCTTC. The full variable domain, completed using reference TRBV5-1 and TRBJ1-2, is KAGVTQTPRYLIKTRGQQVTLSCSPISGHRSVSWYQQTPGQGLQFLFEYFSETQRNKGNFPGRFSGRQFSNSRSEMNVSTLELGDSALYLCASTPDRESLLGGYTFGSGTRLTVV.

This clonotype was seen repeatedly, ten times or more. The chain combines TRBV11-2 with TRBJ2-1; no reliable D call. Germline values: CDR1 SGHAT, CDR2 FQNNGV. The CDR3 has 12 amino acids. V was shortened by 0 bases and J by 12 bases, with 9 bases between the two germline ends. The CDR3 sequence: CASSLDGQRQFF. CDR3 nucleotide sequence: TGTGCCAGCAGCTTAGACGGCCAGAGGCAGTTCTTC.